The clone carrying this T cell receptor beta chain was observed at least ten times. The target antigen is unknown. The data originate from a study of T cells in Graves' hyperthyroidism and ophthalmopathy. The study's findings and limits: In simple terms, a model built on 13 V-J features told ophthalmopathy apart from stable hyperthyroidism.

Each patient was aged 18 to 65 and had newly diagnosed hyperthyroidism of under 2 months' duration. The blood sample was taken at first hyperthyroidism diagnosis, before any ophthalmopathy symptoms. Isolation of PBMCs was performed on 10 ml fresh peripheral blood. Germline loops: CDR1 MNHEY, CDR2 SMNVEV (reference sequence). The CDR3 totals 17 residues. With 2 bases removed from V and 3 bases from J, the gap between germline ends came to 16 bases. Amplification yielded TCR beta CDR3 regions, with RNA transcripts as the source. The HTBI primer set drove a first-round RT-PCR of the TCR CDR3. TCRdb reanalysed the multiplex PCR reads using MiXCR and keeps one entry per CDR3 protein. The sample contains some 350,000 distinct CDR3 sequences, approximately 14% of which appear only once.

Material for sequencing was blood. The sequence was collected from a woman between 18 and 29 years old with Graves' hyperthyroidism that later progressed to Graves' ophthalmopathy. The chain couples TRBV27 to TRBJ2-2; D remains unclear. CDR3 in DNA: TGTGCCAGCAGTTTAGAGATACCCAACCCTTACACCGGGGAGCTGTTTTTT. Translating gives CASSLEIPNPYTGELFF.